The entry below gives a single T cell receptor (beta chain) sequence along with its context. An end of the junction does not agree with germline; a read error may underlie this. CDR3 length equals 11 residues. CDR1 SQVTM and CDR2 ANQGSEA come from the germline V gene. As TCR cDNA was made by 5'RACE template switching, a universal primer site and UMIs were added. TCRdb re-analysed the 5' RACE reads in MiXCR, keeping a single row per CDR3 protein. The sample has 300,000 to 400,000 distinct CDR3 sequences, about 4% seen once. These data are taken from a study of T cells after yellow fever vaccination. The wider study: The fractions with low cell numbers were processed using SMART-Seq v4 Ultra Low Input.

This material consisted of PBMCs, taken 5 days after the yellow fever booster vaccination. The chain links TRBV29-1 to TRBJ2-1; D possibly corresponds to TRBD2 (5 bases). This sequence was found in a man between 18 and 29 years old who received the YFV17D yellow fever vaccine. The CDR3 DNA sequence: TGCAGCGTTTCCGGGGTCTATGAGGAGTTCTTC. Its translation is CSVSGVYEEFF.